What follows describes a single TCR beta chain. The data belong to a study of shared clonotypes between healthy human individuals. The CDR3 is made up of 16 amino acids. V was cut by 3 bases and J by 4 bases, with 19 bases left in between. Per germline, CDR1 ENHRY and CDR2 SYGVKD. The table came from immunoSEQ multiplex PCR; TCRdb's copy has only in-frame clones and leaves some out. The repertoire holds approximately 1.5 million clones, with 95% to 99% as singletons. The sample comprised naive CD4+ T cells sorted from blood. Subset: CD45RA+ positively selected. This TCR came from a man under 40 in good health. V is TRBV10-3 and J is TRBJ2-7, with D perhaps TRBD1 (6 bases). The CDR3 loop reads CAISDPVGGAQYEQYF. Here the CDR3 DNA reads TGTGCCATCAGTGACCCTGTTGGGGGCGCGCAGTACGAGCAGTACTTC.